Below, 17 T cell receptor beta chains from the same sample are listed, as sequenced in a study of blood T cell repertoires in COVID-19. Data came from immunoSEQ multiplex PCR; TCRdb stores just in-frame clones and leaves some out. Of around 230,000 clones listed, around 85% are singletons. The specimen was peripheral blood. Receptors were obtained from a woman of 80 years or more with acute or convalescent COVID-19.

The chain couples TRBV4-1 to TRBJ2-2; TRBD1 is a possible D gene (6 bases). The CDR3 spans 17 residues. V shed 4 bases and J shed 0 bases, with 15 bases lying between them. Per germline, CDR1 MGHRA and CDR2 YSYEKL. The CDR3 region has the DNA TGCGCCAGCAGCCGCCAGGACAGTCTTGCGAACACCGGGGAGCTGTTTTTT. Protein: CASSRQDSLANTGELFF.

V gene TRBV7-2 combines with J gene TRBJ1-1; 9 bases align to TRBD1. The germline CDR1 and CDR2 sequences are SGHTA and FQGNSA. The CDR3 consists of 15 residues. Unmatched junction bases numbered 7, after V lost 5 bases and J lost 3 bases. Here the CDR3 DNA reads TGTGCCAGCAGCGCCGGGACAGGGCCTTACACTGAAGCTTTCTTT. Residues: CASSAGTGPYTEAFF.

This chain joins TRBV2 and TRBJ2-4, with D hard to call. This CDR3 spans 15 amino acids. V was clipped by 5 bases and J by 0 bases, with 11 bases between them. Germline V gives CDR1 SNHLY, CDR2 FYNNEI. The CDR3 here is CASSSELSAKNIQYF. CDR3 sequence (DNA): TGTGCCAGCAGTAGTGAACTCTCAGCCAAAAACATTCAGTACTTC.

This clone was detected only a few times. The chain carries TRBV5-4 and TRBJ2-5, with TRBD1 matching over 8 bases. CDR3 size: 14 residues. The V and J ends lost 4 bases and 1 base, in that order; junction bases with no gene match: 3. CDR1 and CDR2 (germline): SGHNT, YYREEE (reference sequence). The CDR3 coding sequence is TGTGCCAGCAGCCCCGGGACAGGCCAAGAGACCCAGTACTTC. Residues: CASSPGTGQETQYF.

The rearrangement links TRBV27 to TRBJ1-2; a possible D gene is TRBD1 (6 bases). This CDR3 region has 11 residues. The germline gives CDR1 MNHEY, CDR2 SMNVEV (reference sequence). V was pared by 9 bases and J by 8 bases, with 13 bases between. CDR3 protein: CASQGNGGYTF. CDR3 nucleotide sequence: TGTGCCAGTCAGGGGAATGGCGGCTACACCTTC.

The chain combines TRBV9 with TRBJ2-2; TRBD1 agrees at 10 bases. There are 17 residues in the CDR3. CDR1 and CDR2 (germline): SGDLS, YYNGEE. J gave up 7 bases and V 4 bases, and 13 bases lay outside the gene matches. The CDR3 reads CASSPPGTGVGIGELFF. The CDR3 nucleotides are TGTGCCAGCAGCCCCCCGGGGACAGGGGTAGGAATCGGGGAGCTGTTTTTT.

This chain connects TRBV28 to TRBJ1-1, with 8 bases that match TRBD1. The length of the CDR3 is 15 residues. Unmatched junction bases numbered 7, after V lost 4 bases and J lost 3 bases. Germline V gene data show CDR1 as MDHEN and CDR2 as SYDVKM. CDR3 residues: CASSSYRGIDTEAFF. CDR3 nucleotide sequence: TGTGCCAGCAGTTCCTACAGGGGGATAGACACTGAAGCTTTCTTT.

For the CDR3, the DNA is TGCGCCAGCAGCCAAGGGACTAGCGGGGCGCTTGGGGAGCTGTTTTTT. It is translated as CASSQGTSGALGELFF. This rearrangement joins TRBV4-1 to TRBJ2-2; 12 bases line up with TRBD2. Unmatched junction bases numbered 5, after V lost 1 base and J lost 8 bases. Germline CDR1 reads MGHRA; CDR2 reads YSYEKL. The CDR3 has 16 amino acids.

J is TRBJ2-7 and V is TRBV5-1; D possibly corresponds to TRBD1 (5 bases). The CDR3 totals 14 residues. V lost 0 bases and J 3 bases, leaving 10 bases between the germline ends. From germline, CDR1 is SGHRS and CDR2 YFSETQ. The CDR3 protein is CASSLGQTFYEQYF. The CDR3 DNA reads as TGCGCCAGCAGCTTGGGACAGACCTTCTACGAGCAGTACTTC.

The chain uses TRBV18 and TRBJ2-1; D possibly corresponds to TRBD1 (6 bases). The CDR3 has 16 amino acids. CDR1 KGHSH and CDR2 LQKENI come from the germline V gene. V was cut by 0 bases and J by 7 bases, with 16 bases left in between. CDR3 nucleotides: TGTGCCAGCTCACCACCGGGGTTTACAGGGTTTAATGAGCAGTTCTTC. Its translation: CASSPPGFTGFNEQFF. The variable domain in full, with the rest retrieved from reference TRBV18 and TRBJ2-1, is NAGVMQNPRHLVRRRGQEARLRCSPMKGHSHVYWYRQLPEEGLKFMVYLQKENIIDESGMPKERFSAEFPKEGPSILRIQQVVRGDSAAYFCASSPPGFTGFNEQFFGPGTRLTVL.

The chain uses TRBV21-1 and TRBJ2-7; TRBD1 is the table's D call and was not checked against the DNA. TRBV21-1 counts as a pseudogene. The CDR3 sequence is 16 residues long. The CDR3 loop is CASSIGQGTSAYEQYF. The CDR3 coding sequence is TGTGCCAGCAGCATTGGACAGGGGACGTCGGCCTACGAGCAGTACTTC.

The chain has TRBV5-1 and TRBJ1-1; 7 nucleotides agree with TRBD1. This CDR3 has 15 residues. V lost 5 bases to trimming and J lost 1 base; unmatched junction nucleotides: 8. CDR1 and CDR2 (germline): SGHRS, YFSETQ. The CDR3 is CASSPQGLGNTEAFF. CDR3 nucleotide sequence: TGCGCCAGCAGTCCACAGGGGTTAGGGAACACTGAAGCTTTCTTT.

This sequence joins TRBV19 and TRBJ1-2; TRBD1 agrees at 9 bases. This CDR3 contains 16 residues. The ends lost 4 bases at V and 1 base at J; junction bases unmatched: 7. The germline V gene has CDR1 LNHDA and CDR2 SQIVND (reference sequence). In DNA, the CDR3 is TGTGCCAGTAGTACCCATCGACAGGGGGGTAACTATGGCTACACCTTC. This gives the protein CASSTHRQGGNYGYTF.

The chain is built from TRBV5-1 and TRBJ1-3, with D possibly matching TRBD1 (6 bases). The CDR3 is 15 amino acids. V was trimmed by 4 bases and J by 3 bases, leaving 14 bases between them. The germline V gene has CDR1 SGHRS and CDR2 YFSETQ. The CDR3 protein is CASSTGTSSGNTIYF. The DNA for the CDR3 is TGCGCCAGCAGCACCGGGACATCTAGTGGAAACACCATATATTTT.

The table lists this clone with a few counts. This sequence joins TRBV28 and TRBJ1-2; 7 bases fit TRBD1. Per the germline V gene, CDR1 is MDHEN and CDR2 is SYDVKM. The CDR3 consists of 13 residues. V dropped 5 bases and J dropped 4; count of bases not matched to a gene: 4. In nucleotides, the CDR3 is TGTGCCAGCAGTCAGGGGGGCGCCTATGGCTACACCTTC. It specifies CASSQGGAYGYTF.

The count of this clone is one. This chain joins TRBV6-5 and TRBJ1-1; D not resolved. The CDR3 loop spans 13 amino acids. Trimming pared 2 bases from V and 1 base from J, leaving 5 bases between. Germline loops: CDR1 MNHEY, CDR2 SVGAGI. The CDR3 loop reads CASSYEGNTEAFF. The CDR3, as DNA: TGTGCCAGCAGTTACGAGGGGAACACTGAAGCTTTCTTT.

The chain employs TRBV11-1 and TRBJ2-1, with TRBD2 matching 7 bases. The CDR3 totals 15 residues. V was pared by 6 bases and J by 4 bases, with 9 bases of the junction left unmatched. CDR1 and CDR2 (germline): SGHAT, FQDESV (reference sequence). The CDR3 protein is CASRSGREVYNEQFF. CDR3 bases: TGTGCCAGCAGATCGGGACGGGAGGTATACAATGAGCAGTTCTTC.